The next 23 T cell receptor beta chains were all read from a single sample in a study of T cells in Graves' hyperthyroidism and ophthalmopathy. Template material for amplifying TCR beta CDR3 regions consisted of RNA transcripts. Researchers ran a first-round RT-PCR on the TCR CDR3 using the HTBI primer set. MiXCR was run by TCRdb on the multiplex PCR reads, yielding one entry per CDR3 protein. The table has under 350,000 distinct CDR3 sequences, roughly 13% seen once. Sequencing was performed on blood. These receptors were taken from a woman in her thirties or forties with Graves' hyperthyroidism.

There are many counts of this clonotype. The CDR3 nucleotides read TGTGCCAGCAGCTTAGGCGGGAGGGCCTTCGAGACCCAGTACTTC. As protein: CASSLGGRAFETQYF. The V call is TRBV7-3, the J call TRBJ2-5; 9 nucleotides line up with TRBD2. With 2 bases clipped from V and 5 bases from J, the junction kept 6 bases outside the gene matches. The length of the CDR3 is 15 residues. Germline V gene lookup returns CDR1 SGHTA and CDR2 FQGTGA.

This clonotype occurred many times. V usage is TRBV6-2 or TRBV6-3 and J usage is TRBJ1-1; no clear D gene. CDR1 and CDR2 from the germline V gene are MNHEY and SVGEGT. The CDR3 spans 17 residues. Trimming stripped 0 bases from V and 1 base from J, with 15 bases between. This CDR3 reads CASSYSLRAQTNTEAFF. CDR3 bases: TGTGCCAGCAGTTACTCGCTTCGGGCACAAACGAACACTGAAGCTTTCTTT.

This clonotype was detected a few times. The CDR3 reads CSARDNRRQETQYF. As DNA, the CDR3 is TGCAGTGCTAGAGATAACAGGCGCCAAGAGACCCAGTACTTC. This sequence joins TRBV20-1 and TRBJ2-5, with D perhaps TRBD1 (5 bases). CDR3 length equals 14 residues. V lost 0 bases to trimming and J lost 1 base, with 9 bases between them. Germline CDR1 DFQATT, CDR2 SNEGSKA (reference sequence).

This clonotype was seen repeatedly, ten times or more. This chain links TRBV12-3 or TRBV12-4 with TRBJ1-1; the D is unclear. Trimming removed 5 bases at V and 4 bases at J, with 14 bases between. The length of the CDR3 is 14 residues. The DNA for the CDR3 is TGTGCCAGCAGTCCATTCGTTAGGTCCACTGAAGCTTTCTTT. The encoded protein is CASSPFVRSTEAFF.

The gene calls are TRBV20-1 and TRBJ2-7; D is unclear. CDR1 is DFQATT and CDR2 is SNEGSKA in the germline V gene (reference sequence). The V end lost 3 bases, the J end lost 1 base, and 13 bases lay between the germline ends. CDR3 length: 14 residues. In DNA, the CDR3 is TGCAGTGCTAGTGATCCTAGGAGATCCTACGAGCAGTACTTC. Translating it yields CSASDPRRSYEQYF.

V and J are TRBV27 and TRBJ1-3, with D unclear. This CDR3 is 12 amino acids long. Germline loops: CDR1 MNHEY, CDR2 SMNVEV (reference sequence). Trimming took 10 bases from V and 0 from J, leaving 7 bases between them. The CDR3: CATKSSGNTIYF. DNA of the CDR3: TGTGCCACCAAGAGCTCTGGAAACACCATATATTTT.

Of note for this clonotype: Possible read error: a much larger clone is one base away. This chain joins TRBV19 and TRBJ2-3, with 14 bases lining up with TRBD2. The ends lost 8 bases at V and 0 bases at J; junction bases unmatched: 10. From germline, CDR1 is LNHDA and CDR2 SQIVND (reference sequence). CDR3 length: 18 amino acids. Here the CDR3 reads CASGNGLAGGFSTDTQYF. The CDR3 region has the DNA TGTGCCAGTGGTAACGGACTAGCGGGAGGTTTTAGCACAGATACGCAGTATTTT.

This clonotype has at least ten counts. A junction end diverges from the germline sequence, so it may reflect a read error. The chain employs TRBV7-7 and TRBJ2-5, with 9 bases matching TRBD2. CDR1 and CDR2 from the germline V gene are SSHAT and FNYEAQ (reference sequence). This CDR3 has 14 residues. The CDR3 sequence is CASSLTSGVETQYF. Here the CDR3 DNA reads TGTGCTAGCAGCTTGACTAGCGGAGTTGAGACCCAGTACTTC.

The rearrangement uses TRBV12-3 or TRBV12-4 and TRBJ2-3; 12 bases agree with TRBD2. The CDR3 contains 15 residues. V shed 5 bases, J shed 9 bases, and the junction held 9 bases outside the gene matches. CDR3 DNA: TGTGCCAGCAGTCCCCTAGCGGGAGGGCCGGGAACGCAGTATTTT. It specifies CASSPLAGGPGTQYF.

This clonotype was seen many times. The rearrangement joins TRBV6-1 to TRBJ2-5, with 7 bases that match TRBD1. Germline CDR1 reads MNHNS; CDR2 reads SASEGT. This CDR3 spans 16 amino acids. The J segment lost 1 base and the V segment lost 6 bases, leaving 11 bases of the junction unmatched. Written as DNA, the CDR3 is TGTGCCAGCAGCCCTTCCGAGGGACAGATCCAAGAGACCCAGTACTTC. Encoded protein: CASSPSEGQIQETQYF.

The sample holds many counts of this clonotype. The chain combines TRBV7-9 with TRBJ2-5; 12 bases align to TRBD2. Germline assignment: CDR1 SEHNR and CDR2 FQNEAQ (reference sequence). The CDR3 is made up of 15 amino acids. After removal of 5 bases from V and 4 bases from J, the junction contained 5 bases not matched to a gene. CDR3 loop: CASSPWTSGVETQYF. The CDR3 bases are TGTGCCAGCAGCCCCTGGACTAGCGGGGTAGAGACCCAGTACTTC.

This clonotype came up many times. The chain recombines TRBV29-1 with TRBJ2-5; D is uncertain. Germline V gene data show CDR1 as SQVTM and CDR2 as ANQGSEA. CDR3 length: 13 residues. Trimming cost V 3 bases and J 5 bases, with 13 bases left between them. This chain's CDR3 is CSVDVGSGETQYF. The CDR3 DNA reads TGCAGCGTTGATGTGGGGTCCGGGGAGACCCAGTACTTC.

The sample holds a few counts of this clonotype. One end of the junction is discordant with germline, which a read error may explain. The chain joins TRBV7-2 to TRBJ2-5; D is tentatively TRBD1 or TRBD2 (5 bases each). The germline CDR1 and CDR2 sequences are SGHTA and FQGNSA. The CDR3 sequence is 13 residues long. CDR3 bases: TGTGTCAGCAGCTTGGGGGTTCGGGAGACCCAGTACTTC. This gives the protein CVSSLGVRETQYF.

V is TRBV29-1 and J is TRBJ2-7; TRBD1 might be the D (5 bases). The V and J ends lost 4 bases and 2 bases respectively, with 9 bases between them. CDR1 SQVTM and CDR2 ANQGSEA come from the germline V gene. The CDR3 consists of 12 residues. CDR3 in amino acids: CSVGRGTYEQYF. The CDR3 nucleotides are TGCAGCGTTGGTAGGGGCACCTACGAGCAGTACTTC.

A remark on this clonotype: The CDR3 ends on some other residue instead of the conserved phenylalanine or tryptophan, so this is likely a read error. The rearrangement joins TRBV20-1 to TRBJ1-5; TRBD1 is a possible D gene (6 bases). Germline V lookup: CDR1 DFQATT, CDR2 SNEGSKA (reference sequence). The CDR3 contains 13 residues. The V and J ends lost 1 base and 5 bases respectively, with 9 bases between them. CDR3 loop: CSARGAGDQPQHL. In nucleotides, the CDR3 is TGCAGTGCTAGAGGGGCAGGGGATCAGCCCCAGCATCTT.

This clonotype was observed many times. The V call is TRBV7-8, the J call TRBJ1-1; a weak D match, TRBD1 (5 bases). Per the germline V gene, CDR1 is SGHVS and CDR2 is FQNEAQ. CDR3 length equals 16 residues. V was clipped by 5 bases and J by 4 bases, with 20 bases between them. The CDR3 is CASSPSAGIRGTEAFF. DNA for the CDR3: TGTGCCAGCAGCCCAAGCGCAGGGATTAGGGGCACTGAAGCTTTCTTT.

The chain combines TRBV20-1 with TRBJ1-5, with D perhaps matching TRBD1 (5 bases). From germline, CDR1 is DFQATT and CDR2 SNEGSKA (reference sequence). V lost 1 base to trimming and J lost 5 bases, with 9 bases between them. This CDR3 has 13 amino acids. CDR3 residues: CSARGDSHQPQHF. The CDR3 DNA reads TGCAGTGCTAGAGGAGACAGCCATCAGCCCCAGCATTTT.

This clonotype was picked up many times. The V call is TRBV20-1, the J call TRBJ2-5; 9 nucleotides match TRBD2. Germline values: CDR1 DFQATT, CDR2 SNEGSKA (reference sequence). The junction had 7 bases not matched to a gene; V was cut back by 6 bases and J by 5 bases. The CDR3 spans 13 residues. This CDR3 reads CSAPSGAGETQYF. In nucleotides, the CDR3 is TGCAGTGCCCCTAGCGGGGCGGGGGAGACCCAGTACTTC.

At least ten counts were recorded for this clonotype. This sequence joins TRBV7-9 and TRBJ2-1, with 14 bases aligning to TRBD2. V shed 2 bases, J shed 7 bases, and the junction held 7 bases outside the gene matches. This CDR3 is 17 amino acids long. Germline V gene lookup returns CDR1 SEHNR and CDR2 FQNEAQ (reference sequence). In DNA form, the CDR3 reads TGTGCCAGCAGCTTATGGGGACTAGCGGGAGAAAGGAATGAGCAGTTCTTC. Its translation is CASSLWGLAGERNEQFF.

This clonotype was found many times. This chain links TRBV10-3 with TRBJ2-5; the D gene is possibly TRBD2 (6 bases). Germline-derived CDR1 and CDR2 are ENHRY and SYGVKD. The CDR3 consists of 13 residues. V was cut by 6 bases and J by 1 base, with 9 bases left in between. In DNA, the CDR3 is TGTGCCATCAGCCGGGAGATCCAAGAGACCCAGTACTTC. It codes for CAISREIQETQYF.

Ten or more counts support this clonotype. The chain is built from TRBV12-3 or TRBV12-4 and TRBJ2-4; D may match TRBD1 or TRBD2 (7 bases each). This CDR3 spans 16 amino acids. V was trimmed by 1 base and J by 5 bases, leaving 15 bases between them. The CDR3 nucleotides are TGTGCCAGCAGTTTAGAACCAGGGGGGGCCCAAAACATTCAGTACTTC. Protein sequence: CASSLEPGGAQNIQYF.

This clonotype was detected ten times or more. The chain combines TRBV28 with TRBJ2-5; 11 bases match TRBD2. The V gene end was trimmed by 5 bases and the J gene end by 2 bases; junction bases not matched to a gene: 4. Germline V gene lookup returns CDR1 MDHEN and CDR2 SYDVKM. This CDR3 is built from 15 residues. Here the CDR3 reads CASSMVAGGQETQYF. CDR3 DNA: TGTGCCAGCAGTATGGTAGCGGGAGGGCAAGAGACCCAGTACTTC.

This sequence joins TRBV20-1 and TRBJ1-6; TRBD1 aligns across 8 bases. Germline values: CDR1 DFQATT, CDR2 SNEGSKA (reference sequence). Trimming cost V 0 bases and J 4 bases; bases outside gene matches: 11. The CDR3 has 18 residues. The CDR3 spells CSARDRRDRQSYNSPLHF. Here the CDR3 DNA reads TGCAGTGCTAGAGACCGCCGGGACAGGCAGAGTTATAATTCACCCCTCCACTTT.